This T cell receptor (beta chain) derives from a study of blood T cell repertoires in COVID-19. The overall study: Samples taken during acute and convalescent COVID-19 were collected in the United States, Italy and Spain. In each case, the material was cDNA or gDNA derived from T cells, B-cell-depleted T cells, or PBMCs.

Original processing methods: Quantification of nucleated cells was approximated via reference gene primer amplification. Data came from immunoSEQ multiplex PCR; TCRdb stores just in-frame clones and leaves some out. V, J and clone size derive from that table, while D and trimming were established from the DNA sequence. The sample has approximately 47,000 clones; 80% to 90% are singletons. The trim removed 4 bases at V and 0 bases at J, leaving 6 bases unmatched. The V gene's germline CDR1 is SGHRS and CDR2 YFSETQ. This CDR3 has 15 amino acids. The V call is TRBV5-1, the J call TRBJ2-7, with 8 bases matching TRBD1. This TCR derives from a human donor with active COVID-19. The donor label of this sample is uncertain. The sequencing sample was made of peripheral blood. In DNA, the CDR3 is TGCGCCAGCAGCCTATCAGGGGGCAACTCCTACGAGCAGTACTTC. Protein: CASSLSGGNSYEQYF.